The 32 T cell receptor beta chains presented below share a single source sample, sequenced in a study. Each CDR3 protein is one row after TCRdb ran MiXCR on the RT-PCR reads. The sample shows thousands of distinct CDR3 sequences, approximately 91% of them seen only once. Sequenced: memory CD4+ T cells from blood. The receptor source for this set is a female donor in good health, serving as a healthy control.

In its sample, this clonotype was seen once. This beta chain came through as a stray read in a library set up for alpha chains, and its size says little. The V and J genes are TRBV20-1 and TRBJ2-7; unclear D gene. Germline V gene data show CDR1 as DFQATT and CDR2 as SNEGSKA (reference sequence). This CDR3 is 12 amino acids long. V was trimmed by 5 bases and J by 7 bases, leaving 15 bases between them. The CDR3 protein is CSAPYRQLEQYF. Here the CDR3 DNA reads TGCAGTGCTCCCTACCGGCAATTGGAGCAGTACTTC.

This clonotype was detected only once. This beta chain is off target for a library built for alpha chains, so its abundance means little. The chain uses TRBV5-1 and TRBJ2-6; D not resolved. This CDR3 spans 14 amino acids. Trimming shortened V by 1 base and J by 0 bases, and 2 bases separated the two germline ends. Germline assignment: CDR1 SGHRS and CDR2 YFSETQ. The CDR3 region is CASSLISGANVLTF. CDR3 DNA: TGCGCCAGCAGCTTGATCTCTGGGGCCAACGTCCTGACTTTC.

As regards this clonotype: This beta chain appears as a stray read in a library generated for alpha chains; its size is not informative. V usage is TRBV10-3 and J usage is TRBJ2-3, with 11 bases fitting TRBD2. The CDR3 spans 16 residues. Per germline, CDR1 ENHRY and CDR2 SYGVKD. The J segment lost 2 bases and the V segment lost 0 bases, leaving 1 base of the junction unmatched. The CDR3 bases are TGTGCCATCAGTGAGTCGACTAGCGGGGACACAGATACGCAGTATTTT. Its protein product is CAISESTSGDTDTQYF.

As concerns this clonotype: An end of the junction does not agree with germline; a read error may underlie this. As an off-target read in a library built for alpha chains, this beta chain has a frequency of little significance. The V and J genes are TRBV20-1 and TRBJ2-7; 8 nucleotides agree with TRBD2. This CDR3 has 12 amino acids. The germline CDR1 and CDR2 sequences are DFQATT and SNEGSKA (reference sequence). In DNA, the CDR3 is TGCAGTGCTAGAGATTTAAGCGGGAGAACGCACTTC. Protein sequence: CSARDLSGRTHF.

This clonotype is a singleton in its sample. Found in a library prepared for alpha chains, this beta chain is an off-target read, and its abundance has little meaning. The chain is built from TRBV20-1 and TRBJ2-3; 8 bases match TRBD2. This CDR3 contains 14 residues. Germline trimming cut 5 bases from V and 2 bases from J; bases unmatched to any gene: 6. CDR1 is DFQATT and CDR2 is SNEGSKA in the germline V gene (reference sequence). The CDR3 nucleotides read TGCAGTGCTTCGCCGGGAGGGATCACAGATACGCAGTATTTT. This gives the protein CSASPGGITDTQYF.

As to this clonotype: The library was prepared for alpha chains; this beta chain is a stray read, so its frequency means little. V gene TRBV5-5 combines with J gene TRBJ2-6; D is undetermined. The CDR3 is 14 amino acids. Looked up from germline, CDR1 is SGHKS and CDR2 is YYEKEE (reference sequence). The germline V and J ends were trimmed by 4 bases and 2 bases, with 7 bases remaining between them. CDR3 loop: CASSASTGANVLTF. CDR3 nucleotide sequence: TGTGCCAGCAGCGCCAGTACTGGGGCCAACGTCCTGACTTTC.

To note about this clonotype: Little can be read into the size of this beta chain, an off-target read in a library designed for alpha chains. This sequence joins TRBV18 and TRBJ1-3, with 7 bases that match TRBD1. CDR1 and CDR2 (germline): KGHSH, LQKENI. There are 18 residues in the CDR3. The ends lost 3 bases at V and 0 bases at J; junction bases unmatched: 11. The CDR3 nucleotides read TGTGCCAGCTCACCTCCGACCGGGACAGATTTCTCTGGAAACACCATATATTTT. Translation gives CASSPPTGTDFSGNTIYF.

This clonotype was observed a handful of times. This beta chain slipped into a library made for alpha chains as a stray read, so its size is not meaningful. The chain uses TRBV10-2 and TRBJ1-5; D is possibly TRBD1 (5 bases). Germline V CDR1 and CDR2: WSHSY, SAAADI. The CDR3 is 12 amino acids. V was clipped by 2 bases and J by 10 bases, with 9 bases between them. CDR3 DNA sequence: TGCGCCAGCAGTGAGCATCAGGGCCCCCAGCATTTT. Translating gives CASSEHQGPQHF.

Turning to this clonotype: With the library built for alpha chains, this beta chain is off target and its frequency is not meaningful. V and J are TRBV7-9 and TRBJ1-2, with D uncertain. This CDR3 is built from 15 residues. The germline V gene encodes CDR1 SEHNR and CDR2 FQNEAQ (reference sequence). V was cut by 5 bases and J by 4 bases, with 17 bases left in between. This chain's CDR3 is CASSTSQRTLYGYTF. DNA for the CDR3: TGTGCCAGCAGCACCAGTCAACGAACCCTCTATGGCTACACCTTC.

Concerning this clonotype: In a library made to pick up alpha chains, this beta chain is a stray read with a size that means little. The rearrangement uses TRBV6-2 or TRBV6-3 and TRBJ2-7; 8 nucleotides agree with TRBD1. The V gene end was trimmed by 6 bases and the J gene end by 5 bases; junction bases not matched to a gene: 12. Germline V gives CDR1 MNHEY, CDR2 SVGEGT. The CDR3 runs 15 residues. As DNA, the CDR3 is TGTGCCAGCAGACAGACAGGGGCCCTTCGGGACGAGCAGTACTTC. It encodes CASRQTGALRDEQYF.

The count of this clonotype is one. In a library made to pick up alpha chains, this beta chain is a stray read with a size that means little. This chain joins TRBV5-1 and TRBJ2-7; 8 bases are a match to TRBD1. Germline-derived CDR1 and CDR2 are SGHRS and YFSETQ. The CDR3 is 14 residues long. V lost 0 bases, J lost 4 bases, and 3 bases stayed unmatched. The CDR3 loop is CASSLADRGYEQYF. CDR3 DNA: TGCGCCAGCAGCTTGGCTGACAGGGGTTACGAGCAGTACTTC.

Turning to this clonotype: Being off target in a library aimed at alpha chains, this beta chain has a size of little meaning. The gene calls are TRBV9 and TRBJ2-2; D is ambiguous. Per the germline V gene, CDR1 is SGDLS and CDR2 is YYNGEE. Trimming removed 3 bases at V and 7 bases at J, with 7 bases between. The CDR3 is made up of 12 amino acids. The CDR3 spells CASSAAGGELFF. CDR3 nucleotides: TGTGCCAGCAGCGCTGCCGGCGGGGAGCTGTTTTTT.

On this clonotype itself: For a library built for alpha chains, this beta chain is a stray read; little rests on its size. The gene calls are TRBV12-3 or TRBV12-4 and TRBJ2-1, with TRBD2 identical over 11 bases. CDR3 length: 15 amino acids. V trimming: 8 bases; J trimming: 4 bases; junction bases outside the gene matches: 7. CDR3 nucleotide sequence: TGTGCCAGCGTCCGACTAGCGGGATTGTACAATGAGCAGTTCTTC. Its translation: CASVRLAGLYNEQFF.

As for this clonotype: As an off-target read in a library built for alpha chains, this beta chain has a frequency of little significance. The chain links TRBV4-3 to TRBJ1-2, with D possibly being TRBD1 (5 bases). Trimming removed 0 bases from V and 4 bases from J, with 9 bases in between. The length of the CDR3 is 14 residues. Per germline, CDR1 LGHNA and CDR2 YSLEER. DNA for the CDR3: TGCGCCAGCAGCCAAGATCAGGGAGGCTATGGCTACACCTTC. As protein: CASSQDQGGYGYTF.

This clonotype was seen a single time. Since the library was made to target alpha chains, this beta chain is a stray read and its abundance is not meaningful. The chain couples TRBV6-2 or TRBV6-3 to TRBJ2-7; 16 bases line up with TRBD2. Germline V gives CDR1 MNHEY, CDR2 SVGEGT. V trimming: 8 bases; J trimming: 6 bases; junction bases outside the gene matches: 10. This CDR3 has 16 residues. The CDR3 bases are TGTGCCAGCGCCCCCGGGACTAGCGGGAGGGTGATCGAGCAGTACTTC. Encoded protein: CASAPGTSGRVIEQYF.

As for this clonotype: Being off target in a library aimed at alpha chains, this beta chain has a size of little meaning. The V call is TRBV6-5, the J call TRBJ1-1, with D possibly TRBD1 on 5 matching bases. The germline V and J ends were trimmed by 1 base and 1 base, with 7 bases remaining between them. The CDR3 runs to 14 residues. From germline, CDR1 is MNHEY and CDR2 SVGAGI. In DNA, the CDR3 is TGTGCCAGCAGTTACTTAGGACAGAACACTGAAGCTTTCTTT. Translating it yields CASSYLGQNTEAFF.

Notes on this clonotype: This beta chain is a stray sequence in a library constructed for alpha chains; its clone size is not meaningful. J is TRBJ2-3 and V is TRBV4-2; TRBD2 matches at 8 bases. The CDR3 sequence is 15 residues long. Germline loops: CDR1 LGHNA, CDR2 YNFKEQ. With V trimmed by 4 bases and J by 6 bases, 9 bases remained unmatched. The CDR3 sequence is CASSRSGSGPDTQYF. Here the CDR3 DNA reads TGTGCCAGCAGCCGGAGCGGGAGCGGCCCGGATACGCAGTATTTT.

This clonotype was counted between two and nine times. This beta chain came through as a stray read in a library set up for alpha chains, and its size says little. This chain joins TRBV5-5 and TRBJ1-5; the D is unclear. CDR1 is SGHKS, CDR2 YYEKEE, per germline (reference sequence). V was trimmed by 3 bases and J by 3 bases, leaving 7 bases between them. The CDR3 is made up of 13 amino acids. DNA for the CDR3: TGTGCCAGCAGCTCGATGCCCAATCAGCCCCAGCATTTT. Translation gives CASSSMPNQPQHF.

As concerns this clonotype: Found in a library prepared for alpha chains, this beta chain is an off-target read, and its abundance has little meaning. This rearrangement joins TRBV29-1 to TRBJ2-5; D remains unclear. Trimming cost V 4 bases and J 1 base, with 10 bases left between them. The length of the CDR3 is 13 residues. From germline, CDR1 is SQVTM and CDR2 ANQGSEA. CDR3 protein: CSVGKASQETQYF. The CDR3 nucleotides read TGCAGCGTTGGGAAGGCTAGCCAAGAGACCCAGTACTTC.

On this clonotype: Found in a library prepared for alpha chains, this beta chain is an off-target read, and its abundance has little meaning. This sequence joins TRBV6-2 or TRBV6-3 and TRBJ1-1; 8 bases agree with TRBD1. The CDR3 is made up of 11 amino acids. After removal of 5 bases from V and 10 bases from J, the junction contained 3 bases not matched to a gene. Germline lookup yields CDR1 MNHEY and CDR2 SVGEGT. The CDR3 nucleotides are TGTGCCAGCAGTGAGACAGGGGCAGCTTTCTTT. It yields the protein CASSETGAAFF.

Remarks on this clonotype: Found in a library prepared for alpha chains, this beta chain is an off-target read, and its abundance has little meaning. The chain is built from TRBV24-1 and TRBJ2-1; 7 positions agree with TRBD1. Germline loops: CDR1 KGHDR, CDR2 SFDVKD. The CDR3 spans 15 residues. The V segment lost 7 bases and the J segment 9 bases; nucleotides outside the gene matches: 14. CDR3 DNA: TGTGCCACCAGATCTACCGGGACAGTTGATGGTGAGCAGTTCTTC. It yields the protein CATRSTGTVDGEQFF.

In the case of this clonotype: With the library built for alpha chains, this beta chain is off target and its frequency is not meaningful. The chain is built from TRBV6-5 and TRBJ2-7; TRBD1 matches at 9 bases. The CDR3 runs to 16 residues. Germline V CDR1 and CDR2: MNHEY, SVGAGI. The trim removed 0 bases at V and 0 bases at J, leaving 3 bases unmatched. The CDR3 reads CASSYSRTGDSYEQYF. In nucleotides, the CDR3 is TGTGCCAGCAGTTACTCTAGGACAGGGGACTCCTACGAGCAGTACTTC.

Remarks on this clonotype: The library was designed around alpha chains, so this beta chain is a stray read whose abundance carries little weight. The gene calls are TRBV27 and TRBJ2-3; D possibly matches TRBD1 or TRBD2 (6 bases each). The CDR3 consists of 16 residues. The ends were cut back, 10 bases at V and 0 bases at J, with 20 bases in the middle. Germline V gene sequence: CDR1 MNHEY, CDR2 SMNVEV (reference sequence). CDR3 residues: CATHRVGAGSTDTQYF. The CDR3 bases are TGTGCCACCCACCGGGTGGGGGCGGGAAGCACAGATACGCAGTATTTT.

This clonotype occurred once. The library was prepared for alpha chains; this beta chain is a stray read, so its frequency means little. This sequence joins TRBV5-1 and TRBJ1-1; the D is unclear. The CDR3 has 15 amino acids. Germline CDR1 SGHRS, CDR2 YFSETQ. The V and J ends lost 4 bases and 1 base respectively, with 14 bases between them. The CDR3 loop reads CASSRQGSGNTEAFF. CDR3 DNA sequence: TGCGCCAGCAGCCGCCAAGGGTCCGGGAACACTGAAGCTTTCTTT. The full variable domain, rest sourced from reference TRBV5-1 and TRBJ1-1, is KAGVTQTPRYLIKTRGQQVTLSCSPISGHRSVSWYQQTPGQGLQFLFEYFSETQRNKGNFPGRFSGRQFSNSRSEMNVSTLELGDSALYLCASSRQGSGNTEAFFGQGTRLTVV.

A remark on this clonotype: Being off target in a library aimed at alpha chains, this beta chain has a size of little meaning. The gene calls are TRBV7-2 and TRBJ2-2; a possible D gene is TRBD2 (5 bases). V dropped 4 bases and J dropped 3 bases, with 15 bases sitting between them. This CDR3 is 16 amino acids long. Germline V gene sequence: CDR1 SGHTA, CDR2 FQGNSA. CDR3 nucleotide sequence: TGTGCCAGCAGCTCGAGGTCCGGACTGCACACCGGGGAGCTGTTTTTT. This codes for CASSSRSGLHTGELFF.

Worth noting for this clonotype: This beta chain came through as a stray read in a library set up for alpha chains, and its size says little. The chain uses TRBV5-1 and TRBJ1-5; D call uncertain. V was clipped by 5 bases and J by 5 bases, with 14 bases between them. CDR1 is SGHRS and CDR2 is YFSETQ in the germline V gene. The length of the CDR3 is 14 residues. The CDR3 nucleotides are TGCGCCAGCAGTTTCGGGAACCCTGATCAGCCCCAGCATTTT. Translated, it gives CASSFGNPDQPQHF.

About this clonotype itself: Within a library made for alpha chains, this beta chain is off target, and its count is uninformative. This chain uses TRBV5-1 with TRBJ2-5, with TRBD1 identical over 7 bases. The V and J ends lost 9 bases and 1 base, in that order; junction bases with no gene match: 6. The CDR3 has 13 residues. Per germline, CDR1 SGHRS and CDR2 YFSETQ. The CDR3 sequence: CATSGTAQETQYF. CDR3 nucleotides: TGCGCCACCTCCGGGACAGCCCAAGAGACCCAGTACTTC.

Points on this clonotype: A library made for alpha chains picked up this beta chain off target, so its size means little. The CDR3: CSARRLAGDSTDTQYF. In DNA form, the CDR3 reads TGCAGTGCTAGAAGACTAGCGGGAGATAGCACAGATACGCAGTATTTT. The rearrangement joins TRBV20-1 to TRBJ2-3; 12 nucleotides match TRBD2. The CDR3 has 16 amino acids. V was pared by 2 bases and J by 0 bases, with 3 bases of the junction left unmatched. Germline values: CDR1 DFQATT, CDR2 SNEGSKA (reference sequence).

To note about this clonotype: Since the library was made to target alpha chains, this beta chain is a stray read and its abundance is not meaningful. This sequence joins TRBV6-1 and TRBJ2-2; D may be TRBD1 (7 bases). CDR3 length equals 14 residues. Germline CDR1 and CDR2: MNHNS and SASEGT. With 6 bases removed from V and 5 bases from J, the gap between germline ends came to 13 bases. CDR3 nucleotide sequence: TGTGCCAGCAGCCTCCAGGGGGGAACCGGGGAGCTGTTTTTT. As protein: CASSLQGGTGELFF.

Comments on this clonotype: Being off target in a library aimed at alpha chains, this beta chain has a size of little meaning. V and J are TRBV29-1 and TRBJ1-1; no clear D. The CDR3 length is 12 residues. Looked up from germline, CDR1 is SQVTM and CDR2 is ANQGSEA. Trimming removed 6 bases from V and 4 bases from J, with 12 bases in between. CDR3 bases: TGCAGCGTCCGTGGGGAGGGCACTGAAGCTTTCTTT. Translating gives CSVRGEGTEAFF.

Remarks on this clonotype: This beta chain lies outside the target of a library built for alpha chains; its clone size means little. This chain uses TRBV12-3 or TRBV12-4 with TRBJ1-3; D call uncertain. The CDR3 is 13 amino acids. Trimming left V 6 bases short and J 4 bases short, with 10 bases between. CDR3 sequence: CASSLSGGNTIYF. The DNA for the CDR3 is TGTGCCAGCAGCCTGAGCGGAGGAAACACCATATATTTT.

As to this clonotype: The library was designed around alpha chains, so this beta chain is a stray read whose abundance carries little weight. This chain joins TRBV20-1 and TRBJ2-3; D uncertain. V was shortened by 2 bases and J by 7 bases, with 4 bases between the two germline ends. The germline V gene has CDR1 DFQATT and CDR2 SNEGSKA (reference sequence). CDR3 size: 10 residues. CDR3 in DNA: TGCAGTGCTAGACTCCATACGCAGTATTTT. Its protein product is CSARLHTQYF.